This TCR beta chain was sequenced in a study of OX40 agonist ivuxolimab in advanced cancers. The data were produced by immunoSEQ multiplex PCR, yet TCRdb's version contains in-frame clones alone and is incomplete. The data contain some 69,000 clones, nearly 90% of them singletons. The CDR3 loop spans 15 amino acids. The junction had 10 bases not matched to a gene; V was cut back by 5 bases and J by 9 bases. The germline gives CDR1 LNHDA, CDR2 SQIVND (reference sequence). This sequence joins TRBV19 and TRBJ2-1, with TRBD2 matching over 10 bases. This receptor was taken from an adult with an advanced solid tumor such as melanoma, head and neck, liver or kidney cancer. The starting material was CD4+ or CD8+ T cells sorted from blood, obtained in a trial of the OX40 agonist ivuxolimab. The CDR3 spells CASSPTSGKKGEQFF. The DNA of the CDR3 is TGTGCCAGTAGTCCAACTAGCGGGAAAAAAGGTGAGCAGTTCTTC.